This TCR beta chain originates from a study of cytomegalovirus exposure and HLA in healthy donors. Findings and limits, study-wide: Among immune exposure information, only CMV serostatus was available. Later analysis suggested most CMV-associated TCR beta chains were HLA-restricted.

The PCR ran on 60 Vbeta and 13 Jbeta primers. Clones were read by immunoSEQ multiplex PCR, and TCRdb kept only the in-frame ones, dropping some. Altogether around 140,000 clones are present, about four fifths being singletons, with the ten largest covering 1.1%. The V gene's germline CDR1 is SGHKS and CDR2 YYEKEE (reference sequence). The V gene end was trimmed by 4 bases and the J gene end by 0 bases; junction bases not matched to a gene: 5. CDR3 length: 17 residues. Of note for this clone: The antigen is unknown.

Nominal health characterized the donors when sampled, though unrecorded immune exposures were likely. The chain carries TRBV5-5 and TRBJ2-6, with TRBD1 identical over 9 bases. The sample consisted of PBMCs. The receptor's source is a male donor in good health and CMV-seronegative. The CDR3 DNA follows: TGTGCCAGCAGCCCCGGGACAGGGCTCTCTGGGGCCAACGTCCTGACTTTC. Amino acid sequence: CASSPGTGLSGANVLTF.